The 18 T cell receptor beta chains presented below share a single source sample, sequenced in a study of blood T cell repertoires in COVID-19. Generated by immunoSEQ multiplex PCR, the TCRdb table keeps only in-frame clones and is missing some. Among under 300,000 clones listed, approximately 88% were seen once. Sequencing used PBMCs or T cells enriched from blood (not recorded which). Receptors originate from a woman between 25 and 40 years old who had recovered from COVID-19.

This clone came up once. V and J are TRBV6-2 or TRBV6-3 and TRBJ1-2, with D unresolved. V gave up 6 bases and J gave up 8 bases, with 22 bases separating them. The CDR3 is 15 amino acids. Germline CDR1 is MNHEY and CDR2 is SVGEGT. The CDR3 here is CASSNTPNRSSGYTF. The CDR3 bases are TGTGCCAGCAGCAACACCCCGAACCGTAGTAGCGGCTACACCTTC.

V gene TRBV7-2 combines with J gene TRBJ2-3; TRBD2 aligns across 7 bases. CDR3 size: 15 residues. Germline CDR1 is SGHTA and CDR2 is FQGNSA. Unmatched junction bases numbered 7, after V lost 5 bases and J lost 2 bases. The CDR3 DNA sequence: TGTGCCAGCAGCGTGGGGGGGTCTACCACAGATACGCAGTATTTT. As protein: CASSVGGSTTDTQYF.

V and J are TRBV28 and TRBJ2-1; D is undetermined. Germline loops: CDR1 MDHEN, CDR2 SYDVKM. Trimming removed 3 bases from V and 8 bases from J, with 17 bases in between. The CDR3 consists of 15 residues. The CDR3 protein is CASSFPNGREHEQFF. CDR3 in DNA: TGTGCCAGCAGTTTTCCCAATGGTAGAGAACATGAGCAGTTCTTC. The entire variable domain, with the rest obtained from reference TRBV28 and TRBJ2-1, is as follows: DVKVTQSSRYLVKRTGEKVFLECVQDMDHENMFWYRQDPGLGLRLIYFSYDVKMKEKGDIPEGYSVSREKKERFSLILESASTNQTSMYLCASSFPNGREHEQFFGPGTRLTVL.

This clone showed up just a few times. V and J are TRBV2 and TRBJ1-5; D is undetermined. V shed 8 bases and J shed 5 bases, with 10 bases lying between them. This CDR3 comprises 12 residues. Germline V gene sequence: CDR1 SNHLY, CDR2 FYNNEI. The CDR3 DNA reads TGTGCCAGCTCCCCCCCCTATCAGCCCCAGCATTTT. It encodes CASSPPYQPQHF.

J is TRBJ2-5 and V is TRBV9, with 7 bases that match TRBD2. The CDR3 extends over 15 amino acids. The junction had 8 bases not matched to a gene; V was cut back by 2 bases and J by 4 bases. Per germline, CDR1 SGDLS and CDR2 YYNGEE. The DNA of the CDR3 is TGTGCCAGCAGCGTTGGGGGGGTATCGGGAGAGACCCAGTACTTC. Amino acid sequence: CASSVGGVSGETQYF.

The chain couples TRBV3-1 (or the pseudogene TRBV3-2) to TRBJ1-4; D remains unclear. Trimming removed 7 bases from V and 3 bases from J, with 18 bases in between. Germline CDR1 LGHDT, CDR2 YNNKEL (reference sequence). The CDR3 is 16 residues long. CDR3: CASTSDSGGANEKLFF. CDR3 bases: TGTGCCAGCACCTCAGACTCCGGCGGCGCTAATGAAAAACTGTTTTTT.

The chain is built from TRBV19 and TRBJ1-5; D is possibly TRBD1 (6 bases). The V gene lost 2 bases and the J gene lost 0 bases, with 11 bases spanning the gap. The length of the CDR3 is 16 residues. CDR1 is LNHDA, CDR2 SQIVND, per germline (reference sequence). CDR3 in DNA: TGTGCCAGTAGTATAAGGACAGAATATAGCAATCAGCCCCAGCATTTT. Protein sequence: CASSIRTEYSNQPQHF.

The CDR3, as DNA: TGTGCCAGCAGTCCCTCAGCAGGGAACACCGGGGAGCTGTTTTTT. Translating it yields CASSPSAGNTGELFF. The chain links TRBV6-5 to TRBJ2-2, with no clear D. This CDR3 has 15 amino acids. Trimming left V 5 bases short and J 1 base short, with 11 bases between. From germline, CDR1 is MNHEY and CDR2 SVGAGI.

V is TRBV5-1 and J is TRBJ1-6; D is possibly TRBD1 (5 bases). The germline CDR1 and CDR2 sequences are SGHRS and YFSETQ. This CDR3 has 16 amino acids. Trimming took off 2 bases at V and 7 bases at J, with 16 bases between the two ends. This CDR3 reads CASSLTRAPQNSPLHF. The CDR3, as DNA: TGCGCCAGCAGCTTAACCAGGGCGCCTCAGAATTCACCCCTCCACTTT. The full variable domain, its missing parts supplied by reference TRBV5-1 and TRBJ1-6, is KAGVTQTPRYLIKTRGQQVTLSCSPISGHRSVSWYQQTPGQGLQFLFEYFSETQRNKGNFPGRFSGRQFSNSRSEMNVSTLELGDSALYLCASSLTRAPQNSPLHFGNGTRLTVT.

The chain uses TRBV19 and TRBJ1-2; 7 nucleotides line up with TRBD1. The length of the CDR3 is 10 residues. Germline CDR1 is LNHDA and CDR2 is SQIVND (reference sequence). J lost 8 bases, V lost 8 bases, and 2 bases had no gene match. This chain's CDR3 is CASGQAGYTF. CDR3 sequence (DNA): TGTGCCAGTGGACAGGCGGGCTACACCTTC.

The CDR3 DNA reads TGTGCCTGGGGTGGGGGCCTCCCAGGGGATACGCAGTATTTT. It codes for CAWGGGLPGDTQYF. The rearrangement uses TRBV30 and TRBJ2-3, with D perhaps matching TRBD1 (6 bases). Trimming took off 5 bases at V and 6 bases at J, with 18 bases between the two ends. Germline V gene lookup returns CDR1 GTSNPN and CDR2 SVGIG (reference sequence). The CDR3 has 14 residues.

The CDR3: CASSADRAGATEAFF. The CDR3 coding sequence is TGTGCCAGCAGCGCTGACAGAGCTGGGGCCACTGAAGCTTTCTTT. The rearrangement joins TRBV2 to TRBJ1-1, with TRBD1 as a possible D gene (5 bases). CDR1 SNHLY and CDR2 FYNNEI come from the germline V gene. CDR3 length: 15 residues. The ends were cut back, 6 bases at V and 4 bases at J, with 18 bases in the middle.

This clone has just a few counts. V and J are TRBV10-3 and TRBJ2-1; TRBD2 matches at 9 bases. CDR3 size: 15 residues. J was trimmed by 2 bases and V by 5 bases; bases with no gene match: 4. CDR1 is ENHRY and CDR2 is SYGVKD in the germline V gene. This chain's CDR3 is CAISSSGGTYNEQFF. The CDR3 DNA reads as TGTGCCATCAGTTCAAGCGGGGGGACCTACAATGAGCAGTTCTTC.

This clone has only a few counts. This sequence joins TRBV18 and TRBJ1-2; TRBD1 aligns across 8 bases. The germline V gene encodes CDR1 KGHSH and CDR2 LQKENI. This CDR3 contains 15 residues. J lost 5 bases, V lost 4 bases, and 9 bases had no gene match. The CDR3 loop reads CASSLQGAGVYGYTF. As DNA, the CDR3 is TGTGCCAGCTCACTCCAGGGGGCAGGGGTGTATGGCTACACCTTC.

The CDR3 region is CASSRRPGTSGRVDTGELFF. The CDR3 DNA is TGTGCCAGCAGCCGCCGTCCCGGGACTAGCGGGAGGGTCGATACCGGGGAGCTGTTTTTT. This sequence joins TRBV13 and TRBJ2-2; TRBD2 matches at 16 bases. V shed 5 bases and J 5 bases; nucleotides not matched to a gene: 14. The CDR3 has 20 amino acids. Germline-derived CDR1 and CDR2 are PRHDT and FYEKMQ (reference sequence).

This clone occurred a few times. The chain employs TRBV29-1 and TRBJ2-5, with a possible D match to TRBD1 (5 bases). Per germline, CDR1 SQVTM and CDR2 ANQGSEA. Deletions cut 3 bases from V and 5 bases from J, with 7 bases between. This CDR3 is built from 11 residues. CDR3 in amino acids: CSVDRQETQYF. The CDR3 nucleotides read TGCAGCGTTGACCGACAGGAGACCCAGTACTTC.

This chain links TRBV7-3 with TRBJ2-6; 11 positions match TRBD1. The J segment lost 4 bases and the V segment lost 5 bases, leaving 13 bases of the junction unmatched. Germline assignment: CDR1 SGHTA and CDR2 FQGTGA. The CDR3 contains 19 residues. The CDR3 loop is CASSPRTGGASTGANVLTF. In nucleotides, the CDR3 is TGTGCCAGCAGCCCCCGGACAGGGGGCGCATCGACCGGGGCCAACGTCCTGACTTTC.

The V and J genes are TRBV10-2 and TRBJ1-1, with 7 bases lining up with TRBD1. CDR1 and CDR2 (germline): WSHSY, SAAADI. The junction had 10 bases not matched to a gene; V was cut back by 3 bases and J by 0 bases. The CDR3 loop spans 17 amino acids. CDR3: CASSDDRDFYMNTEAFF. For the CDR3, the DNA is TGCGCCAGCAGTGACGACAGGGACTTCTATATGAACACTGAAGCTTTCTTT.